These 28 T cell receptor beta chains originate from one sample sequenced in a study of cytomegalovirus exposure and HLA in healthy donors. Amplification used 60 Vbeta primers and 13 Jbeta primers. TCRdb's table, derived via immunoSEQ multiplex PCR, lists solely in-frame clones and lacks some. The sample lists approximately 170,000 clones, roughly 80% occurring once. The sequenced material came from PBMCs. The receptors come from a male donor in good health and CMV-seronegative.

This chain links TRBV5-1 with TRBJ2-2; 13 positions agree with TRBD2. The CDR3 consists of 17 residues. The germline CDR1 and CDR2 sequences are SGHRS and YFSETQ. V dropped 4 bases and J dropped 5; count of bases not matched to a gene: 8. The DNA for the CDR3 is TGCGCCAGCAGCCTAGGACTAGCGGGGGTATTGACCGGGGAGCTGTTTTTT. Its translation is CASSLGLAGVLTGELFF.

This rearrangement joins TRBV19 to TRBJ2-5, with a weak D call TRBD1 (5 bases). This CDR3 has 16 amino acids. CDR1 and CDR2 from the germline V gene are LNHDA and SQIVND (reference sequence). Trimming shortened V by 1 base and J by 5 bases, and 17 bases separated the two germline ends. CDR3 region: CASSIGEGVLVETQYF. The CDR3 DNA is TGTGCCAGTAGTATAGGAGAAGGGGTTTTGGTGGAGACCCAGTACTTC.

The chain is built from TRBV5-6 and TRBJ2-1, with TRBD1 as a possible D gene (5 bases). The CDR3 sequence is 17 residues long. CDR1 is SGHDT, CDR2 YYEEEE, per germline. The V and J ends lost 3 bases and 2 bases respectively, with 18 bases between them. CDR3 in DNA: TGTGCCAGCAGCTCGGCACCAGGGCAAGGGCCCTACAATGAGCAGTTCTTC. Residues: CASSSAPGQGPYNEQFF.

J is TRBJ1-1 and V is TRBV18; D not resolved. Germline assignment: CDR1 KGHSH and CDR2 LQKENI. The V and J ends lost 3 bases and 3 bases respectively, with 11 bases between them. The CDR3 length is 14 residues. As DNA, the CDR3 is TGTGCCAGCTCACCGACGGCGGGAGACACTGAAGCTTTCTTT. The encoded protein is CASSPTAGDTEAFF.

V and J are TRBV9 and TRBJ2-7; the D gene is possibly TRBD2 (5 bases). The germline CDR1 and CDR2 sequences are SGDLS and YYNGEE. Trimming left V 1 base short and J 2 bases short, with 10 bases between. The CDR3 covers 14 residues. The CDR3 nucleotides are TGTGCCAGCAGCGTATCAGCGGAGCCCTACGAGCAGTACTTC. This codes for CASSVSAEPYEQYF.

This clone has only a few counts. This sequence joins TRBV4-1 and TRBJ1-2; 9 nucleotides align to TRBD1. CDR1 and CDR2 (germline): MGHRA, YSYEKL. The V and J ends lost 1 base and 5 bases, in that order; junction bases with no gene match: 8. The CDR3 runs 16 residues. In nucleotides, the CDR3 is TGCGCCAGCAGCCAAGTAGCAGCCGGGACAGGGTATGGCTACACCTTC. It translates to CASSQVAAGTGYGYTF.

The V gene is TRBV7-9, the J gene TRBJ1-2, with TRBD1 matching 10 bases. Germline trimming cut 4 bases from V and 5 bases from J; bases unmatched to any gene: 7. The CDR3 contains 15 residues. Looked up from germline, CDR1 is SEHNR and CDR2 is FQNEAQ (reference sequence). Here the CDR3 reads CASSSTGQGSYGYTF. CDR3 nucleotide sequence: TGTGCCAGCAGCTCCACGGGACAGGGGAGTTATGGCTACACCTTC.

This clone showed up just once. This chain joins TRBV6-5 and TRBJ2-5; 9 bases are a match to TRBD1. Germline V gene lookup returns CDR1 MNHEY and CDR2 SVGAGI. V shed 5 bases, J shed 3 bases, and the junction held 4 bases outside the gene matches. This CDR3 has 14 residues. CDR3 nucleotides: TGTGCCAGCAGTAGGGGGACAGGGAAAGAGACCCAGTACTTC. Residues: CASSRGTGKETQYF.

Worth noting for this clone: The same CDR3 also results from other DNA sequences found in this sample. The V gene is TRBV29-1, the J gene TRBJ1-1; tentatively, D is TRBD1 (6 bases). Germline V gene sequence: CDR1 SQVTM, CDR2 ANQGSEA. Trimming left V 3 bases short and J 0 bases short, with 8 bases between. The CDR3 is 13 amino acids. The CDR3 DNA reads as TGCAGCGTTGACAGGGGTTTGAACACTGAAGCTTTCTTT. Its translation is CSVDRGLNTEAFF.

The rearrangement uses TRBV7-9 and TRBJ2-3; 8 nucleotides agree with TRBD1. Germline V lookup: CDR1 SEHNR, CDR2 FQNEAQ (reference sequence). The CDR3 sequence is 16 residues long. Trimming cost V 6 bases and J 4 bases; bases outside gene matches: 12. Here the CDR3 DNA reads TGTGCCAGCAGACAACCAGTCAGGGGGCAGCCAGATACGCAGTATTTT. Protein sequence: CASRQPVRGQPDTQYF.

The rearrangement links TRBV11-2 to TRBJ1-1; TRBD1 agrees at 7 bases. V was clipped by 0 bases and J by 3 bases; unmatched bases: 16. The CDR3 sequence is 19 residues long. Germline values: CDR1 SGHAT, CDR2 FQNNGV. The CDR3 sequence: CASSLDRWTGQRIHTEAFF. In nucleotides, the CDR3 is TGTGCCAGCAGCTTAGATCGCTGGACAGGCCAAAGGATTCACACTGAAGCTTTCTTT.

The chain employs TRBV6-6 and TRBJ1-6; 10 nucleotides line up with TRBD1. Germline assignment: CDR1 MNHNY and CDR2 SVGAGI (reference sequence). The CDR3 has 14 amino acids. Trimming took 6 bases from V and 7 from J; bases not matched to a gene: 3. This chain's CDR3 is CASREGQGNSPLHF. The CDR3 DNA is TGTGCCAGCAGGGAGGGACAGGGGAATTCACCCCTCCACTTT.

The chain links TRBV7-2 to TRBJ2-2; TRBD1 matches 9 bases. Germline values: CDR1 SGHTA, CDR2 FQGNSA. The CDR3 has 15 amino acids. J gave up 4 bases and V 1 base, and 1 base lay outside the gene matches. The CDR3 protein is CASSLDRGLTGELFF. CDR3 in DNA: TGTGCCAGCAGCTTAGACAGGGGGCTCACCGGGGAGCTGTTTTTT.

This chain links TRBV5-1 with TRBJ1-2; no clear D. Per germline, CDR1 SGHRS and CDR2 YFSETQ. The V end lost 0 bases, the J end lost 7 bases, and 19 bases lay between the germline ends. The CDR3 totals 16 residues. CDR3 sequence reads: CASSLAGWGDSGGYTF. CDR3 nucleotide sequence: TGCGCCAGCAGCTTGGCCGGTTGGGGAGACTCGGGTGGCTACACCTTC.

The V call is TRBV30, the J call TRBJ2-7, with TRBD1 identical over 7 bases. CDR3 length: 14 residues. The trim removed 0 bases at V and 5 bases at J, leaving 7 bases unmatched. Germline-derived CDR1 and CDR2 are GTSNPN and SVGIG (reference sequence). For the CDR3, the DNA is TGTGCCTGGAGTGTATCAGGGGGTAAAAACGAGCAGTACTTC. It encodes CAWSVSGGKNEQYF.

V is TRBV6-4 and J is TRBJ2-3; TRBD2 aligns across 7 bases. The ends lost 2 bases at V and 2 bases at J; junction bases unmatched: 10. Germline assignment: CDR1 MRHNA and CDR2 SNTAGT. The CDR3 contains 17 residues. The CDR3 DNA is TGTGCCAGCAGTGACACCCAACTAGCGAGGTACACAGATACGCAGTATTTT. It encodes CASSDTQLARYTDTQYF.

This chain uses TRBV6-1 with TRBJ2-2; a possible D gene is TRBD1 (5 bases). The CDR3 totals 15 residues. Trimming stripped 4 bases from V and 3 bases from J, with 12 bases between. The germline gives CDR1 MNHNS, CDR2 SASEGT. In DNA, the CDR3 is TGTGCCAGCAGTGGGGCCAGGGTGGACACCGGGGAGCTGTTTTTT. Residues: CASSGARVDTGELFF.

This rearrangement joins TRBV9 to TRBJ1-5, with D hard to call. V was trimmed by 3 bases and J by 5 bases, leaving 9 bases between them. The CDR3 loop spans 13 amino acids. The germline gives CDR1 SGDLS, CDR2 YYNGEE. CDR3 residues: CASSGFEDQPQHF. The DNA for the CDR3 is TGTGCCAGCAGCGGGTTCGAGGATCAGCCCCAGCATTTT. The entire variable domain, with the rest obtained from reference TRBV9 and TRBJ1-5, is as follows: DSGVTQTPKHLITATGQRVTLRCSPRSGDLSVYWYQQSLDQGLQFLIQYYNGEERAKGNILERFSAQQFPDLHSELNLSSLELGDSALYFCASSGFEDQPQHFGDGTRLSIL.

As DNA, the CDR3 is TGTGCCAGCAGTGGTCCGGGACAGTTCTACGAGCAGTACTTC. This translates into CASSGPGQFYEQYF. V gene TRBV25-1 combines with J gene TRBJ2-7; 7 nucleotides line up with TRBD1. The CDR3 extends over 14 amino acids. V was pared by 4 bases and J by 3 bases, with 6 bases of the junction left unmatched. CDR1 is MGHDK, CDR2 SYGVNS, per germline.

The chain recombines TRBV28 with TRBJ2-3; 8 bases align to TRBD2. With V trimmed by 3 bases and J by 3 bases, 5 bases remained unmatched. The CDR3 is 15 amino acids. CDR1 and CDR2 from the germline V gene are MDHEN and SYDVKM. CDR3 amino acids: CASSFLAGGTDTQYF. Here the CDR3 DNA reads TGTGCCAGCAGTTTTTTGGCGGGGGGAACAGATACGCAGTATTTT.

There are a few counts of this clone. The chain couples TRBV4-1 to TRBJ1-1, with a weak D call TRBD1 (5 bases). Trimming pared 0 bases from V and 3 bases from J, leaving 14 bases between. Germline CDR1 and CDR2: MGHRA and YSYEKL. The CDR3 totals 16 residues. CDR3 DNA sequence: TGCGCCAGCAGCCAAGAAGGGACCCGGAGGGACACTGAAGCTTTCTTT. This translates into CASSQEGTRRDTEAFF.

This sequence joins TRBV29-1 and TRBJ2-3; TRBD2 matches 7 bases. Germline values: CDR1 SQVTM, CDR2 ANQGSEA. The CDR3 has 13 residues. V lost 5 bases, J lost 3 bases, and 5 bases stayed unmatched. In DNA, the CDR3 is TGCAGCGTTACGCGGGAGAGTACAGATACGCAGTATTTT. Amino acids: CSVTRESTDTQYF.

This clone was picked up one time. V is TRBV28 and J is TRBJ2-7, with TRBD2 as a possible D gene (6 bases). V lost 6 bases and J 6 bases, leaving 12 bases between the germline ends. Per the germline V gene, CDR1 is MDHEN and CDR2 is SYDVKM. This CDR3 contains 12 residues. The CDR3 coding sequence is TGTGCCAGCAGGGGCAGGAGGGGCGAGCAGTACTTC. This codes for CASRGRRGEQYF.

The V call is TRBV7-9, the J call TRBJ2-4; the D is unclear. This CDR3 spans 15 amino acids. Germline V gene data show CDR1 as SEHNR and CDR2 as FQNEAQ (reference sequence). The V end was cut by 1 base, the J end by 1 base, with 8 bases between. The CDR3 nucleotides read TGTGCCAGCAGCTTAGGTCCCGGGGCCAAAAACATTCAGTACTTC. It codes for CASSLGPGAKNIQYF. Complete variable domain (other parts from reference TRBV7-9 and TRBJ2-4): DTGVSQNPRHKITKRGQNVTFRCDPISEHNRLYWYRQTLGQGPEFLTYFQNEAQLEKSRLLSDRFSAERPKGSFSTLEIQRTEQGDSAMYLCASSLGPGAKNIQYFGAGTRLSVL.

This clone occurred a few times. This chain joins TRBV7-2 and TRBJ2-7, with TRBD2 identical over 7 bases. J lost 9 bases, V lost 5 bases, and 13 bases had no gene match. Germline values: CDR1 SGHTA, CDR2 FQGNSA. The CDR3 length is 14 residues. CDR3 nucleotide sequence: TGTGCCAGCAGCCTAGGCCGGCACTCGGGGGGGCAGTACTTC. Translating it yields CASSLGRHSGGQYF.

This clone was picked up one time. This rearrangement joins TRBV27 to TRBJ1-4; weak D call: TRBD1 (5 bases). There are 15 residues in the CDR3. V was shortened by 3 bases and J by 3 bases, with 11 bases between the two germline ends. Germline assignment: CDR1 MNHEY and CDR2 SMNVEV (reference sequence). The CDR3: CASSFGGEANEKLFF. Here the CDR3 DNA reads TGTGCCAGCAGTTTCGGGGGGGAGGCTAATGAAAAACTGTTTTTT.

CDR3 sequence (DNA): TGTGCCAGCAGCGTAGATCGACAGGGGTATGGCTACACCTTC. It is translated as CASSVDRQGYGYTF. The chain links TRBV9 to TRBJ1-2; TRBD1 matches 8 bases. V shed 0 bases, J shed 5 bases, and the junction held 3 bases outside the gene matches. The CDR3 is 14 residues long. The germline gives CDR1 SGDLS, CDR2 YYNGEE.

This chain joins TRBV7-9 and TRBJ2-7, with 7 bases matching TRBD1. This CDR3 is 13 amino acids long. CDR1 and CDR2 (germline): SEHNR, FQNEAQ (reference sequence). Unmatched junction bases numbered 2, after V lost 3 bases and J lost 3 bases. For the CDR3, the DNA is TGTGCCAGCAGCTTGGGACAGTACTACGAGCAGTACTTC. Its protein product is CASSLGQYYEQYF.